This TCR beta chain was recovered during a study of blood T cell repertoires in COVID-19. Cohort 3 donors were reported recovered after two negative PCRs, clearance, or symptom resolution. The repertoire was sequenced with immunoSEQ multiplex PCR; TCRdb's copy has only in-frame clones and lacks some. The table lists hundreds of thousands of clones, 88% of them singletons. Per the germline V gene, CDR1 is KGHDR and CDR2 is SFDVKD. V was shortened by 5 bases and J by 2 bases, with 11 bases between the two germline ends. The CDR3 is 14 amino acids. The V call is TRBV24-1, the J call TRBJ1-2; D gene unclear. The sequenced sample was PBMCs or T cells enriched from blood (not recorded which). This TCR was sampled from a woman aged 55-75 years who had recovered from COVID-19. CDR3 in amino acids: CATSGGNLNYGYTF. CDR3 nucleotides: TGTGCCACCAGTGGCGGGAATCTGAACTATGGCTACACCTTC.